This TCR beta chain was sequenced in a study of T cells in Graves' hyperthyroidism and ophthalmopathy. The CDR3 has 17 amino acids. Germline V gives CDR1 MNHGY, CDR2 SVAAGI. Investigators excluded patients with uncontrolled infection, other autoimmune disease, pregnancy or lactation. With regard to this clonotype: This may stem from a read error, because a much larger clone lies one nucleotide away.

TCR beta CDR3 regions were amplified from RNA transcripts. Initially, a first-round RT-PCR of the TCR CDR3 employed the HTBI primer set. One entry per CDR3 protein, called by TCRdb with MiXCR from the multiplex PCR reads. The table has 300,000 to 400,000 distinct CDR3 sequences, approximately 15% seen once. The source material was blood. This chain joins TRBV6-9 and TRBJ1-5; possibly TRBD1 for D (5 bases). This TCR derives from a woman aged 55 to 70 with Graves' hyperthyroidism. The CDR3 DNA sequence: TGTGGCAGCAGTTACATCCCAGGGAGGCTAAGCAATCAGCCCCAGCATTTT. This encodes CGSSYIPGRLSNQPQHF.